Listed below are T cell receptor beta chains from one sample, sequenced in a study of T cells after yellow fever vaccination. TCRdb independently ran MiXCR on the 5' RACE reads; one entry per CDR3 protein. The sample has approximately 300,000 distinct CDR3 sequences; about 10% are singletons. This sample comprised CD4+ T cells sorted from PBMCs, obtained 45 days after the yellow fever booster vaccination. The receptors here all came from a man aged 18 to 29 who received the YFV17D yellow fever vaccine. CDR3s include the opening cysteine and the closing phenylalanine or tryptophan. Fields, in order: D gene, V gene, CDR3 protein. D genes are given only for firm matches.

>TRBD1|TRBV6-1
CACSGGLWETQYF
>.|TRBV18
CASSTTNPEETQYF
>TRBD1|TRBV6-2/TRBV6-3
CASTNPGGWTEAFF
>.|TRBV7-2
CASSSPMGGWAFF
>TRBD1|TRBV5-1
CASSFVSGGATYEQYF
>TRBD2|TRBV18
CASSRSGGAEDTQYF
>.|TRBV6-5
CASSYSKLGPGTDTQYF
>TRBD2|TRBV5-1
CASSRAGGFPDTQYF
>.|TRBV6-2/TRBV6-3
CASSMWGRGDNEQFF
>.|TRBV7-3
CASSTPGRGSYEQFF
>.|TRBV28
CASSFNPFAGELFF
>.|TRBV15
CATSARSYNEQFF
>.|TRBV11-1
CASSLGVRVETQYF
>.|TRBV2
CASSRGTSETQYF
>.|TRBV20-1
CSASDGGKNIQYF
>.|TRBV7-2
CASSFDAMNTEAFF
>TRBD1|TRBV20-1
CSARKGAMNTEAFF
>TRBD2|TRBV6-6
CASRTGGTNTGELFF
>.|TRBV18
CASSPSADYEQYF
>.|TRBV2
CASSEISSVGKLFF
>TRBD1|TRBV7-8
CASSLGQGQQYF
>.|TRBV5-1
CASSLQGMEDTQYF
>.|TRBV7-2
CASSLAGRGAGELFF
>.|TRBV7-2
CASSLAVGWSNQPQHF
>TRBD2|TRBV6-1
CASLGRVETQYF
>.|TRBV7-8
CASSALPVGNTEAFF
>.|TRBV28
CASSFKGTEAFF
>TRBD1|TRBV4-1
CASSQVGTAVYGYTF
>.|TRBV5-4
CASSFYLGSEQYF
>.|TRBV19
CASRQAWRVSKPEAFF
>.|TRBV24-1
CATSRDPYTEAFF
>TRBD1|TRBV15
CATSSRGLGYTF
>.|TRBV6-5
CASSYSYSSYEQYF
>TRBD1|TRBV7-2
CASSPKGQGYYNEQFF
>.|TRBV6-5
CASSTSPGRGSAADTQYF
>TRBD2|TRBV5-4
CASSPGGRGANVLTF
>.|TRBV14
CASSQGFRYGYTF
>.|TRBV4-2
CASSAKSGDTGELFF
>TRBD1|TRBV6-2/TRBV6-3
CASSAGTGGLYGYTF
>.|TRBV20-1
CSASRGSRQHF
>.|TRBV19
CASSNLGHYGYTF
>.|TRBV20-1
CSAQGVASSYEQYF